The T cell receptor beta chain described here comes from a study of regulatory T cells in long-lasting Graves disease. Study overall: The definition of persistent Graves' disease was over 5 years of antithyroid drugs with positive TSH receptor antibodies.

The study's findings and limits: Persistent disease showed a preference for TRBV28, TRBJ1-2 and TRBJ2-5. Persistent Graves' patients showed less TCR diversity than newly diagnosed patients showed.

Time point described: persistent/refractory GD, antithyroid drugs over 5 years with positive TRAb. Generation of the TCR library employed RNA extracted from PBMCs. From an endocrinology department in Xi'an, China, came the patients. Assembly of TCR beta libraries relied on iRepertoire HTBI primers together with Arm-PCR of CDR3 regions. TCRdb reprocessed the multiplex PCR reads with MiXCR, giving one entry per CDR3 protein. The repertoire consists of 400,000 to 500,000 distinct CDR3 sequences, with 22% occurring once and the leading ten covering less than 15%. Details on this clonotype: Its specificity is unknown.

The V end lost 6 bases, the J end lost 3 bases, and 7 bases lay between the germline ends. There are 12 residues in the CDR3. Sequencing used peripheral blood mononuclear cells (PBMCs), obtained when the disease was refractory, from a patient treated with antithyroid drugs. The chain combines TRBV12-3 or TRBV12-4 with TRBJ2-3; D remains unclear. The TCR originated in a female donor with Graves disease. In DNA form, the CDR3 reads TGTGCCAGCAGACACCGAACAGATACGCAGTATTTT. It yields the protein CASRHRTDTQYF.